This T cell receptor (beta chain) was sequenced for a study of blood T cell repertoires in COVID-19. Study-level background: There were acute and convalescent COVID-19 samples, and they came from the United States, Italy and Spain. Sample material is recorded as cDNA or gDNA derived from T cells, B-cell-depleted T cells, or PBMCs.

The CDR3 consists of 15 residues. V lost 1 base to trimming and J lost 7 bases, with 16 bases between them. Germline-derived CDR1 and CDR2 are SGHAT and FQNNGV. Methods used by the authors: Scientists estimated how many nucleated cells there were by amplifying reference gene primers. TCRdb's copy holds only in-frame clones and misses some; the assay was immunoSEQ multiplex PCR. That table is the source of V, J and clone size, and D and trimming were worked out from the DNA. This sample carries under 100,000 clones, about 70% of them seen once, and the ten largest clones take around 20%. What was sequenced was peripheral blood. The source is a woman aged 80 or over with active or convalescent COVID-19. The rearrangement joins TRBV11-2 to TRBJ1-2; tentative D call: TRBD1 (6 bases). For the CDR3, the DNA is TGTGCCAGCAGCTTAGGGAAGGCAGGGGAAGGTGGCTACACCTTC. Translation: CASSLGKAGEGGYTF.